The 24 T cell receptor beta chains reported below all come from one sample, sequenced in a study of CD4+ T cells in melanoma. Profiled with immunoSEQ multiplex PCR; TCRdb holds only in-frame clones, not every one. The data contain fewer than 150,000 clones, 80% to 95% of them singletons. These receptors were collected from a human donor with melanoma.

This clone was seen only a few times. The rearrangement joins TRBV9 to TRBJ2-4; D is possibly TRBD1 (6 bases). Trimming took off 3 bases at V and 2 bases at J, with 12 bases between the two ends. The CDR3 spans 15 residues. Germline assignment: CDR1 SGDLS and CDR2 YYNGEE. CDR3 nucleotide sequence: TGTGCCAGCAGCGGGCAGGGGCAGTCCAAAAACATTCAGTACTTC. It yields the protein CASSGQGQSKNIQYF.

The chain employs TRBV9 and TRBJ2-3; perhaps D is TRBD1 or TRBD2 (6 bases each). The V gene lost 3 bases and the J gene lost 2 bases, with 7 bases spanning the gap. The CDR3 is made up of 13 amino acids. Germline V lookup: CDR1 SGDLS, CDR2 YYNGEE. The CDR3 protein is CASSGGATDTQYF. CDR3 nucleotide sequence: TGTGCCAGCAGCGGGGGGGCCACAGATACGCAGTATTTT.

The V gene is TRBV6-1, the J gene TRBJ2-7; TRBD2 is a possible D gene (5 bases). Germline CDR1 reads MNHNS; CDR2 reads SASEGT. This CDR3 comprises 13 residues. V was pared by 4 bases and J by 6 bases, with 13 bases between. CDR3 DNA sequence: TGTGCCAGCAGTGTACTCCCTAGCTCCGAGCAGTACTTC. Translation: CASSVLPSSEQYF.

The chain employs TRBV11-1 and TRBJ2-3; TRBD2 might be the D (6 bases). The CDR3 sequence is 18 residues long. Germline values: CDR1 SGHAT, CDR2 FQDESV (reference sequence). The V and J ends lost 5 bases and 2 bases respectively, with 23 bases between them. CDR3: CASSHKSPGTGNTDTQYF. Here the CDR3 DNA reads TGTGCCAGCAGCCACAAAAGTCCCGGGACTGGAAACACAGATACGCAGTATTTT.

V and J are TRBV9 and TRBJ1-1, with D possibly TRBD1 on 5 matching bases. The CDR3 consists of 15 residues. Between the trimmed V and J ends, which lost 4 bases and 0 bases, there was a span of 13 bases. Germline V CDR1 and CDR2: SGDLS, YYNGEE. The CDR3: CASSPVGLLNTEAFF. The CDR3 DNA reads TGTGCCAGCAGCCCGGTGGGACTTCTGAACACTGAAGCTTTCTTT.

This clone was detected only once. This sequence joins TRBV7-9 and TRBJ1-6; D remains ambiguous. CDR1 and CDR2 from the germline V gene are SEHNR and FQNEAQ (reference sequence). The CDR3 contains 13 residues. The V gene lost 0 bases and the J gene lost 10 bases, with 7 bases spanning the gap. Written as DNA, the CDR3 is TGTGCCAGCAGCTTAGCAGGGTGGTCACCCCTCCACTTT. Residues: CASSLAGWSPLHF.

V usage is TRBV5-1 and J usage is TRBJ2-7; the match to TRBD2 covers 16 bases. V was pared by 4 bases and J by 3 bases, with 4 bases of the junction left unmatched. The CDR3 runs 16 residues. CDR1 is SGHRS and CDR2 is YFSETQ in the germline V gene. The CDR3 spells CASSAGLAGGLYEQYF. The CDR3 nucleotides read TGCGCCAGCAGCGCGGGACTAGCGGGGGGGCTCTACGAGCAGTACTTC. Full variable domain (outside the CDR3, taken from reference TRBV5-1 and TRBJ2-7): KAGVTQTPRYLIKTRGQQVTLSCSPISGHRSVSWYQQTPGQGLQFLFEYFSETQRNKGNFPGRFSGRQFSNSRSEMNVSTLELGDSALYLCASSAGLAGGLYEQYFGPGTRLTVT.

The chain combines TRBV2 with TRBJ2-5; TRBD1 might be the D (7 bases). This CDR3 contains 17 residues. V lost 6 bases to trimming and J lost 1 base, with 21 bases between them. Germline V lookup: CDR1 SNHLY, CDR2 FYNNEI. Here the CDR3 reads CASRGGRQGGAQETQYF. For the CDR3, the DNA is TGTGCCAGCAGGGGAGGTCGACAGGGCGGCGCCCAAGAGACCCAGTACTTC. Full variable domain (rest looked up from reference TRBV2 and TRBJ2-5): EPEVTQTPSHQVTQMGQEVILRCVPISNHLYFYWYRQILGQKVEFLVSFYNNEISEKSEIFDDQFSVERPDGSNFTLKIRSTKLEDSAMYFCASRGGRQGGAQETQYFGPGTRLLVL.

The chain combines TRBV19 with TRBJ2-4; possible D gene TRBD2, 6 bases. Germline V lookup: CDR1 LNHDA, CDR2 SQIVND (reference sequence). V was clipped by 6 bases and J by 3 bases, with 15 bases between them. CDR3 length: 15 amino acids. The CDR3 spells CASRGGGAGKNIQYF. DNA for the CDR3: TGTGCCAGTAGGGGTGGCGGGGCTGGCAAAAACATTCAGTACTTC.

This sequence joins TRBV5-1 and TRBJ1-1; D is uncertain. V lost 4 bases and J 3 bases, leaving 10 bases between the germline ends. Germline CDR1 and CDR2: SGHRS and YFSETQ. The CDR3 is made up of 13 amino acids. The CDR3 spells CASSAIPDTEAFF. In DNA, the CDR3 is TGCGCCAGCAGCGCCATCCCAGACACTGAAGCTTTCTTT.

The CDR3 region is CASSPPSASYNEQFF. In DNA form, the CDR3 reads TGTGCCAGCAGCCCCCCTAGCGCCTCCTACAATGAGCAGTTCTTC. The chain recombines TRBV11-2 with TRBJ2-1; possibly TRBD2 for D (6 bases). Trimming stripped 5 bases from V and 0 bases from J, with 11 bases between. This CDR3 has 15 residues. The V gene's germline CDR1 is SGHAT and CDR2 FQNNGV.

This clone was observed once. The chain uses TRBV11-2 and TRBJ1-2; TRBD1 aligns across 8 bases. The CDR3 totals 15 residues. The V and J ends lost 5 bases and 5 bases, in that order; junction bases with no gene match: 10. CDR1 and CDR2 (germline): SGHAT, FQNNGV. The CDR3 DNA reads TGTGCCAGCAGCGGACGGGACAGGAACTTTTATGGCTACACCTTC. Its protein product is CASSGRDRNFYGYTF.

The chain couples TRBV30 to TRBJ2-5, with D unclear. The ends were cut back, 4 bases at V and 5 bases at J, with 8 bases in the middle. The V gene's germline CDR1 is GTSNPN and CDR2 SVGIG (reference sequence). The CDR3 is 11 amino acids. CDR3 loop: CAWKRVETQYF. In DNA, the CDR3 is TGTGCCTGGAAGCGTGTGGAGACCCAGTACTTC.

This clone was detected once. Other DNA sequences from this sample encode an identical CDR3 as well. This chain joins TRBV5-1 and TRBJ2-7; a possible D gene is TRBD2 (6 bases). The CDR3 totals 15 residues. Trimming pared 0 bases from V and 0 bases from J, leaving 10 bases between. Germline assignment: CDR1 SGHRS and CDR2 YFSETQ. The CDR3 DNA sequence: TGCGCCAGCAGCTTGGTTGGGGGAGGCTCCTACGAGCAGTACTTC. Residues: CASSLVGGGSYEQYF.

The chain has TRBV6-1 and TRBJ2-2; D is ambiguous. This CDR3 region has 15 residues. Germline V gene data show CDR1 as MNHNS and CDR2 as SASEGT. V was shortened by 8 bases and J by 1 base, with 14 bases between the two germline ends. The DNA of the CDR3 is TGTGCCAGCGTCGGCGCCCTGGGGAACACCGGGGAGCTGTTTTTT. This sequence encodes CASVGALGNTGELFF.

The rearrangement uses TRBV6-6 and TRBJ1-5; D is possibly TRBD1 (5 bases). Germline lookup yields CDR1 MNHNY and CDR2 SVGAGI (reference sequence). V gave up 5 bases and J gave up 1 base, with 9 bases separating them. This CDR3 contains 14 residues. CDR3 in DNA: TGTGCCAGCAGTGACAGAGACAGCAATCAGCCCCAGCATTTT. Its protein is CASSDRDSNQPQHF.

The chain is built from TRBV15 and TRBJ1-2; possible D gene TRBD1, 5 bases. CDR3 size: 15 residues. V lost 5 bases to trimming and J lost 6 bases, with 19 bases between them. Germline V gene sequence: CDR1 LNHNV, CDR2 YYDKDF (reference sequence). The DNA of the CDR3 is TGTGCCACCAGCGGCGACAGTGTACTTGGGAATGGCTACACCTTC. Protein product: CATSGDSVLGNGYTF.

The chain carries TRBV5-1 and TRBJ1-6, with TRBD1 as a possible D gene (5 bases). Looked up from germline, CDR1 is SGHRS and CDR2 is YFSETQ. The CDR3 covers 15 residues. V was trimmed by 1 base and J by 5 bases, leaving 10 bases between them. The CDR3 DNA is TGCGCCAGCAGCTTGTTCGGACAAGATAATTCACCCCTCCACTTT. This gives the protein CASSLFGQDNSPLHF.

V gene TRBV9 combines with J gene TRBJ1-2; D is unclear. CDR1 is SGDLS, CDR2 YYNGEE, per germline. V lost 0 bases and J 2 bases, leaving 8 bases between the germline ends. There are 14 residues in the CDR3. The CDR3 spells CASSVVPDNYGYTF. The DNA for the CDR3 is TGTGCCAGCAGCGTAGTTCCGGACAACTATGGCTACACCTTC. The full variable domain, its missing parts supplied by reference TRBV9 and TRBJ1-2, is DSGVTQTPKHLITATGQRVTLRCSPRSGDLSVYWYQQSLDQGLQFLIQYYNGEERAKGNILERFSAQQFPDLHSELNLSSLELGDSALYFCASSVVPDNYGYTFGSGTRLTVV.

The V and J genes are TRBV7-3 and TRBJ2-1; no reliable D call. The ends were cut back, 9 bases at V and 0 bases at J, with 15 bases in the middle. Per germline, CDR1 SGHTA and CDR2 FQGTGA. CDR3 length: 15 amino acids. The CDR3 bases are TGTGCCAGTTCCTTCTTCTCCTCCTCCTACAATGAGCAGTTCTTC. It translates to CASSFFSSSYNEQFF.

The chain recombines TRBV19 with TRBJ1-1, with D tentatively TRBD1 (5 bases). Germline V lookup: CDR1 LNHDA, CDR2 SQIVND (reference sequence). Trimming shortened V by 9 bases and J by 4 bases, and 30 bases separated the two germline ends. The CDR3 covers 18 residues. CDR3 region: CASRPLGGTPRPGTEAFF. The CDR3 DNA is TGTGCCAGCAGGCCGCTGGGGGGGACGCCGCGGCCGGGCACTGAAGCTTTCTTT.

V usage is TRBV2 and J usage is TRBJ1-4; D gene ambiguous. The germline V and J ends were trimmed by 5 bases and 1 base, with 11 bases remaining between them. This CDR3 contains 15 residues. CDR1 and CDR2 (germline): SNHLY, FYNNEI. The CDR3 DNA reads TGTGCCAGCAGTAAGAGTCAGCAAACTAATGAAAAACTGTTTTTT. It specifies CASSKSQQTNEKLFF.

The V call is TRBV18, the J call TRBJ2-3; 7 nucleotides match TRBD1. The CDR3 covers 15 residues. Germline trimming cut 5 bases from V and 4 bases from J; bases unmatched to any gene: 9. CDR1 is KGHSH and CDR2 is LQKENI in the germline V gene. The CDR3 protein is CASSEGALFADTQYF. CDR3 in DNA: TGTGCCAGCTCAGAGGGGGCACTTTTCGCAGATACGCAGTATTTT.

The chain uses TRBV30 and TRBJ2-5; TRBD1 matches 7 bases. The CDR3 sequence is 13 residues long. V lost 2 bases to trimming and J lost 9 bases; unmatched junction nucleotides: 9. Germline V gene data show CDR1 as GTSNPN and CDR2 as SVGIG (reference sequence). The CDR3 region is CAWSPDRKKAQYF. In nucleotides, the CDR3 is TGTGCCTGGAGTCCGGACAGGAAGAAGGCCCAGTACTTC.